This TCR beta chain was captured by sequencing in a study of blood T cell repertoires in COVID-19. As for the study in general: Both acute and convalescent COVID-19 samples were obtained from the United States, Italy and Spain. T cells, B-cell-depleted T cells, or PBMCs supplied cDNA or gDNA.

In the original analysis: Amplification from reference gene primers served as the basis for estimated nucleated cell counts. This table comes from immunoSEQ multiplex PCR, and its TCRdb copy is limited to in-frame clones, with some not included. V, J and clone size were drawn from that table, and D and trimming were deduced from the DNA. In the table there are over 100,000 clones, 85% of which are singletons. Looked up from germline, CDR1 is SGHNT and CDR2 is YYREEE (reference sequence). Trimming removed 0 bases at V and 1 base at J, with 7 bases between. This CDR3 spans 14 amino acids. This receptor was obtained from an older man with acute or convalescent COVID-19. This chain uses TRBV5-4 with TRBJ1-1; D remains unclear. Sequenced: peripheral blood. The chain's CDR3 is CASSLAGANTEAFF. The CDR3 coding sequence is TGTGCCAGCAGCTTGGCTGGAGCGAACACTGAAGCTTTCTTT.